Given below is one T cell receptor beta chain in context. Its antigen is unknown. One base away there is no much larger clone; base qualities are not given. Other DNA variants within this sample encode the same CDR3. The data were taken from a study of shared clonotypes between healthy human individuals (dated by TCRdb to 2020 to 2022). Study-wide context: The cohort included a few men and a couple of women between 18 and 49 years of age. For each donor, CD4 naive and CD4 memory were each given three plates, CD8 naive was given two plates, and CD8 memory was given one plate. The study deeply sequenced blood TCR repertoires of several healthy adults to estimate repertoire size and the extent of clonotype sharing between individuals. To increase sequencing depth and limit assay-specific biases, TCR repertoire library preparation and sequencing were carried out by different laboratories using diverse techniques. Per donor, leukapheresis produced somewhere between about 0.94 and 9 billion PBMCs. The investigation overall reported the following: The small number of donors limited the genetic and exposure-history diversity represented. Pairwise subsampling led to the expectation that sequencing depth would affect the degree of clonotype sharing among donors. Sampling was limited to blood, and TCR repertoires in tissue likely differ from TCR repertoires in blood. Estimated clonotype richness was generally larger for naive than for memory subsets. Rarefaction of sorted-subset datasets indicated incomplete sequencing despite the large sequencing depth. Sharing across four donors was observed for roughly 5.4% of naive CD4, over 3% of naive CD8, 2% to 2.5% of memory CD4, and over 0.3% of memory CD8 clonotypes. Compared with non-shared clonotypes, clonotypes shared by all four sorted-subset donors had higher generation probabilities.

According to the germline V gene, CDR1 reads SGHRS and CDR2 reads YFSETQ. V drops 1 base and J drops 3 bases, leaving 6 bases in between. The CDR3 runs 13 residues from the cysteine to the phenylalanine. Just CDR3 DNA is preserved here, 39 bases in frame from base 1. Healthy HIV-negative adults with no recently reported acute infections or vaccinations were included as donors. Only Caucasian adults living in Nashville, Tennessee, USA were represented among the donors. CD4+ T cells were enriched by magnetic negative selection; naive cells were then positively selected on CD45RA, and the negative fraction formed the memory subset. Blood was collected by leukapheresis, and PBMCs were isolated by Ficoll-Histopaque density gradient centrifugation and then cryopreserved in liquid nitrogen vapor phase. Analytical flow cytometry was used to check the purity and quantity of every magnetically sorted T cell population. From each sorted fraction, genomic DNA was isolated and quantified by UV absorbance on a Nanodrop 2000c.

TCR CDR3 regions were amplified from genomic DNA by multiplex PCR using the deep immunoSEQ assay. Extracted genomic DNA from each cell subset was distributed evenly across all wells of several immunoSEQ 96-well plates, and each plate was treated as a replicate. For sorted subsets, 200 to 250 ng genomic DNA, equal to 25,000 to 35,000 T cell genomes, was loaded into each replicate PCR. Purified libraries were quantified with a Qubit 3.0 fluorometer, sized on a Bioanalyzer 2100, and re-quantified with the KAPA Library Quantification kit. Each immunoSEQ 96-well plate was sequenced on its own single-read 150-cycle Illumina NextSeq 550 flow cell. The paper's processing steps were these. The immunoSEQ output contained only junctional sequences without quality scores, so filtering could not match that applied to full-length reads. To assign V/J genes and CDR3, sequences were annotated against IMGT germline references using PyIR, a Python wrapper for IgBLAST v1.9. Reads with weak V/J assignments (E-value above 1e-6), missing CDR3, stop codons, out-of-frame junctions, or ambiguous translated residues were removed. V3J clonotypes were defined as sequences sharing an identical inferred V gene, J gene, and CDR3 amino acid sequence. The percentage overlap between two repertoires was calculated by dividing the number of shared unique clonotypes by the size of the smaller repertoire. RTK rarefaction, the Chao1 estimator, and Recon v2.1 estimates of unobserved clonotypes were used to assess repertoire richness. Generation probabilities for all TCRbeta clonotypes obtained by the gDNA method from a handful of donors were computed using OLGA. The source is immuneACCESS, and TCRdb retained only in-frame sequences with V and J called. Part of the clones is not carried over; for the studies checked, unresolved V genes explain less than half of this, and the remainder is unexplained. That table is the source of V, J and clone size, and D and trimming were worked out from the DNA. This sample has roughly 700,000 clones in its table, and approximately 79% of those were observed once. The ten largest clones capture 1.5% to 2% of the sample.

Recombination joined TRBV5-1 with TRBJ2-3; the best D guess is TRBD2, with 6 bases matching. Sequencing input: memory CD4+ T cells sorted from blood. In light of the paper, this sample's cell subset or site label describes: CD45RA-negative fraction. This sequence originates from a woman aged 30 to 39 in good health. The sequence in DNA is TGCGCCAGCAGCTTGAGCGGGACAGATACGCAGTATTTT. It specifies CASSLSGTDTQYF.